The clone carrying this TCR beta chain was detected many times. The antigen is unknown. Germline V CDR1 and CDR2: SGHRS, YFSETQ. Trimming took 0 bases from V and 1 from J, leaving 4 bases between them. The CDR3 sequence is 13 residues long. This sample was included in a study of post-analysis software for immune sequencing data. Study-wide context: The patients showed relapsing-remitting, secondary progressive and progressive-relapsing multiple sclerosis courses. Points from the study as a whole: F measure grouped same-batch samples tightly together. The study found TRBV5-6, TRBV5-1 and TRBV20-1 among about five TRBV segments more frequent in patients than controls. Controls' normalized Chao1 diversity significantly exceeded that of multiple sclerosis patients.

Unique molecular identifiers were carried by the TCR beta cDNA libraries. Each sample of roughly 0.9 to 11 million input T cells yielded about 500,000 cDNA molecules, so each molecule approximated one T cell. MiXCR, applied by TCRdb to the PCR reads, yields one record per CDR3 protein. The sample shows about 540,000 distinct CDR3 sequences, around a third of them seen only once. This chain uses TRBV5-1 with TRBJ2-5; D ambiguous. The material sequenced was blood. The sequence was obtained from a girl aged 2-17 years with multiple sclerosis. CDR3 in amino acids: CASSLDSQETQYF. The CDR3 DNA sequence: TGCGCCAGCAGCTTGGACAGCCAAGAGACCCAGTACTTC.